The T cell receptor beta chain described here comes from a study of cytomegalovirus exposure and HLA in healthy donors. Whole-study context: Genotyping showed around 80% of almost 400 donors falling in the Caucasian-associated ancestry cluster.

Findings and caveats of the study: TCR beta chain V- and J-gene trimming was linked, in a later analysis, to a missense variant in DCLRE1C.

A single count supports this clone. The antigen is not known. One end of the junction is discordant with germline, which a read error may explain. The PCR contained 60 Vbeta and 13 Jbeta primers. The method was immunoSEQ multiplex PCR; TCRdb's version includes in-frame clones alone and lacks a portion of them. The table records about 130,000 clones, around 67% of them present only once. Germline CDR1 SSHAT, CDR2 FNYEAQ (reference sequence). This CDR3 region has 14 residues. The sequence came from a woman aged 40 to 50 in good health and CMV-seropositive. This chain uses TRBV7-7 with TRBJ2-7, with TRBD1 matching 9 bases. Sequencing was performed on PBMCs. The chain's CDR3 is CASSHPGQGSEQYF. The CDR3 DNA follows: TGTGCTAGCAGCCACCCGGGACAGGGCAGCGAGCAGTACTTC.